This is a list of T cell receptor beta chains from one sample in a study of identical twins. TCRdb reanalysed the 5' RACE reads using MiXCR and keeps one entry per CDR3 protein. There are 350,000 to 450,000 distinct CDR3 sequences in the sample; approximately 17% occur only once, and 10% to 15% lies in the top ten. The source material was naive T cells sorted from blood. These receptor sequences come from a man over 45 in good health. Both conserved end residues are part of each CDR3. A D gene is named only where the DNA matches it firmly. Clone size appears in some rows only: once, few, many, or a class for an expanded clone.

cdr3_nt cdr3_aa v_call clone_size d_call j_call
TGTGCCAGCAGCTTAATGCTCGCGGAGACCCAGTACTTC CASSLMLAETQYF TRBV7-9 NA NA TRBJ2-5
TGTGCCAGCAGCGTAGCTCCTAGCGGGTCCTACGAGCAGTACTTC CASSVAPSGSYEQYF TRBV9 few TRBD2 TRBJ2-7
TGTGCCAGCAGCTTCAGGAGGGGAGGCAATGAGCAGTTCTTC CASSFRRGGNEQFF TRBV5-5 few NA TRBJ2-1
TGTGCCAGCAGTTTCAGTCTAGCGGGGTCCACAGATACGCAGTATTTT CASSFSLAGSTDTQYF TRBV12-3/TRBV12-4 many TRBD2 TRBJ2-3
TGTGGCACTCGGGACACACCACTTGTGACCCAGTACTTC CGTRDTPLVTQYF TRBV6-2/TRBV6-3 NA NA TRBJ2-5
TGTGCCAGCAGTTACTCGGAAAGAGACCCCTACGAGCAGTACTTC CASSYSERDPYEQYF TRBV6-2/TRBV6-3 NA NA TRBJ2-7
TGTGCCATCAGCGGGGAAAGGGGGTATAATGAGCAGTTCTTC CAISGERGYNEQFF TRBV10-3 NA NA TRBJ2-1
TGTGCCAGCAGCTTAGTAGGACAGGGGGCGCGCACCTATGGCTACACCTTC CASSLVGQGARTYGYTF TRBV7-2 few TRBD1 TRBJ1-2
TGTGCCAGCAGTTTAGACAGGGAACCTGGTCGGGAGACCCAGTACTTC CASSLDREPGRETQYF TRBV12-3/TRBV12-4 few NA TRBJ2-5
TGTGCCAGCAGTTTAGCGGCAGGGGGAGGTCAGCCCCAGCATTTT CASSLAAGGGQPQHF TRBV12-3/TRBV12-4 NA TRBD1 TRBJ1-5
TGTGCCAGCAGCCAGCCCGCCGGAAAACTGTTTTTT CASSQPAGKLFF TRBV4-2 many NA TRBJ1-4
TGTGCCAGCAGCGTCCCAAGCGGGGAGCAGTTCTTC CASSVPSGEQFF TRBV9 many NA TRBJ2-1
TGTGCCTTAGACAGGCTCGCGGACATTCAGTACTTC CALDRLADIQYF TRBV30 many NA TRBJ2-4
TGTGCCAGCAGTTTATCGCCCGGGGGAAGTTCACCCCTCCACTTT CASSLSPGGSSPLHF TRBV27 many NA TRBJ1-6
TGTGCCACCAGCAGAGATCTGCTTGACTCATTTTACAATGAGCAGTTCTTC CATSRDLLDSFYNEQFF TRBV15 NA NA TRBJ2-1
TGTGCCATCAGTGACCCCCCCAACATAGCTCGCACCGGGGAGCTGTTTTTT CAISDPPNIARTGELFF TRBV10-3 NA NA TRBJ2-2
TGCGCCAGCAGTGAACTGGGGACAGACGAGCAGTACTTC CASSELGTDEQYF TRBV10-1 NA TRBD1 TRBJ2-7
TGTGCCAGCAGTTACTCGATACCTACCTACGAGCAGTACTTC CASSYSIPTYEQYF TRBV6-5 NA NA TRBJ2-7
TGCGCCAGCAGCCTCCGGGGGGTTGAAAACATTCAGTACTTC CASSLRGVENIQYF TRBV5-1 NA TRBD2 TRBJ2-4